This TCR beta chain was sequenced during a study of cytomegalovirus exposure and HLA in healthy donors. Study results and caveats: Later on, an analysis showed TCR association rates differing by HLA locus, with DRB1 the most and HLA-C the fewest.

In this sample, this clone turned up a few times. The antigen is undetermined. The PCR had 60 Vbeta and 13 Jbeta primers. Generated by immunoSEQ multiplex PCR, the TCRdb table keeps only in-frame clones and is missing some. The table shows some 140,000 clones, with around 77% occurring only once. Per germline, CDR1 SGHDN and CDR2 FVKESK. The V segment lost 3 bases and the J segment 4 bases; nucleotides outside the gene matches: 5. CDR3 length: 14 residues. The rearrangement uses TRBV14 and TRBJ2-7; 8 bases are a match to TRBD2. This clonotype was sampled from a man aged 30 to 39 in good health and CMV-seronegative. Specimen: PBMCs. CDR3 coding DNA: TGTGCCAGCAGCCAGTATCTAGCGGGTTACGAGCAGTACTTC. It codes for CASSQYLAGYEQYF.